This T cell receptor beta chain was recorded in a study of blood T cells in healthy people across ages. Sample-barcoded 5' priming and a J-beta primer mix drove a second PCR of roughly 7 to 11 cycles. Each CDR3 protein is one row after TCRdb ran MiXCR on the 5' RACE reads. The sample shows about 570,000 distinct CDR3 sequences, 27% of them seen only once. V lost 7 bases to trimming and J lost 5 bases, with 15 bases between them. The length of the CDR3 is 13 residues. CDR1 SGDLS and CDR2 YYNGEE come from the germline V gene. This clonotype was detected a few times. V is TRBV9 and J is TRBJ1-1, with a weak D call TRBD1 (6 bases). Sequencing input: blood. The sequence came from a woman in her 70s in good health. The CDR3 region has the DNA TGTGCCAGCTCCGTTAGGACAGATACTGAAGCTTTCTTT. It encodes CASSVRTDTEAFF. Drawing the rest from reference TRBV9 and TRBJ1-1, the complete variable domain is DSGVTQTPKHLITATGQRVTLRCSPRSGDLSVYWYQQSLDQGLQFLIQYYNGEERAKGNILERFSAQQFPDLHSELNLSSLELGDSALYFCASSVRTDTEAFFGQGTRLTVV.